The 31 T cell receptor beta chains in this list originate from one sample, sequenced in a study of blood T cell repertoires in COVID-19. Assay: immunoSEQ multiplex PCR; the TCRdb copy retains only in-frame clones and omits some. The sample shows 110,000 to 150,000 clones, under 85% of them seen only once. The specimen was peripheral blood. The source of these receptors is a man aged 50 to 60 with active or convalescent COVID-19.

The chain combines TRBV20-1 with TRBJ1-6, with 7 nucleotides matching TRBD1. This CDR3 is built from 16 residues. V shed 3 bases, J shed 5 bases, and the junction held 10 bases outside the gene matches. Germline lookup yields CDR1 DFQATT and CDR2 SNEGSKA (reference sequence). CDR3: CSASALTGVNNSPLHF. CDR3 coding DNA: TGCAGTGCTAGTGCCCTCACAGGGGTCAATAATTCACCCCTCCACTTT.

The V gene is TRBV5-4, the J gene TRBJ2-2, with D tentatively TRBD2 (6 bases). Germline assignment: CDR1 SGHNT and CDR2 YYREEE (reference sequence). The V end was cut by 0 bases, the J end by 1 base, with 10 bases between. There are 16 residues in the CDR3. CDR3 coding DNA: TGTGCCAGCAGCTTGGCTATCGGGAGGAACACCGGGGAGCTGTTTTTT. Translation gives CASSLAIGRNTGELFF.

V usage is TRBV28 and J usage is TRBJ2-5, with D tentatively TRBD2 (6 bases). CDR1 is MDHEN and CDR2 is SYDVKM in the germline V gene. Trimming left V 5 bases short and J 6 bases short, with 16 bases between. This CDR3 has 14 residues. The CDR3 loop reads CASSLPGELQTQYF. Written as DNA, the CDR3 is TGTGCCAGCAGTCTACCGGGGGAGTTGCAGACCCAGTACTTC.

This clone appeared once. The chain is built from TRBV27 and TRBJ2-5; 7 bases are a match to TRBD2. The germline CDR1 and CDR2 sequences are MNHEY and SMNVEV (reference sequence). J lost 4 bases, V lost 4 bases, and 9 bases had no gene match. The CDR3 is 15 residues long. The CDR3 protein is CASSSQRDLGETQYF. DNA for the CDR3: TGTGCCAGCAGTTCCCAGCGGGACCTAGGAGAGACCCAGTACTTC.

The chain's CDR3 is CATTATVNRVTGRYEQYF. CDR3 bases: TGTGCCACGACCGCCACGGTCAATAGGGTCACCGGGAGGTACGAGCAGTACTTC. The chain uses TRBV28 and TRBJ2-7; TRBD2 matches at 7 bases. Unmatched junction bases numbered 25, after V lost 10 bases and J lost 4 bases. Looked up from germline, CDR1 is MDHEN and CDR2 is SYDVKM. The CDR3 loop spans 18 amino acids.

The chain recombines TRBV28 with TRBJ1-1; perhaps TRBD1 as D (5 bases). The CDR3 length is 15 residues. Trimming stripped 4 bases from V and 1 base from J, with 13 bases between. In germline, CDR1 is MDHEN, CDR2 SYDVKM. CDR3 residues: CASSYHHGGNTEAFF. CDR3 in DNA: TGTGCCAGCAGTTACCACCACGGGGGGAACACTGAAGCTTTCTTT.

The chain employs TRBV20-1 and TRBJ2-5, with a possible D match to TRBD1 (6 bases). The germline V gene encodes CDR1 DFQATT and CDR2 SNEGSKA (reference sequence). This CDR3 region has 14 residues. The germline V and J ends were trimmed by 3 bases and 1 base, with 12 bases remaining between them. The CDR3 sequence is CSASRDITQETQYF. CDR3 nucleotides: TGCAGTGCTAGTAGGGACATAACCCAAGAGACCCAGTACTTC.

This chain connects TRBV30 to TRBJ1-3; D uncertain. Trimming removed 4 bases at V and 7 bases at J, with 8 bases between. In germline, CDR1 is GTSNPN, CDR2 SVGIG (reference sequence). CDR3 length: 11 amino acids. CDR3 DNA sequence: TGTGCCTGGACTCTGTTGAACACCATATATTTT. Protein product: CAWTLLNTIYF.

In this sample, this clone turned up a few times. The junction differs from germline at one of its ends, possibly a read error. The chain combines TRBV19 with TRBJ2-4; 12 bases map to TRBD2. The germline V gene encodes CDR1 LNHDA and CDR2 SQIVND (reference sequence). This CDR3 has 15 residues. The CDR3 protein is CASSQTSGSKYIQYF. DNA of the CDR3: TGTGCCAGTAGTCAGACTAGCGGGAGCAAATACATTCAGTACTTC.

This clone was detected only a few times. This chain uses TRBV2 with TRBJ1-2; perhaps TRBD1 as D (5 bases). Deletions cut 4 bases from V and 3 bases from J, with 15 bases between. This CDR3 spans 15 amino acids. The germline gives CDR1 SNHLY, CDR2 FYNNEI. DNA for the CDR3: TGTGCCAGCAGTGTTTACTTAGGGGACTACTATGGCTACACCTTC. Protein sequence: CASSVYLGDYYGYTF.

The CDR3 coding sequence is TGTGCCAGCAGCTTAGCCGTCCTCAATGAGCAGTTCTTC. The encoded protein is CASSLAVLNEQFF. The chain couples TRBV7-7 to TRBJ2-1, with no clear D. The germline gives CDR1 SSHAT, CDR2 FNYEAQ (reference sequence). The CDR3 spans 13 residues. Trimming took 0 bases from V and 6 from J, leaving 6 bases between them.

V gene TRBV3-1 (or the pseudogene TRBV3-2) combines with J gene TRBJ2-7; D might be TRBD2 (5 bases). The CDR3 loop spans 13 amino acids. Trimming removed 1 base from V and 6 bases from J, with 10 bases in between. Per germline, CDR1 LGHDT and CDR2 YNNKEL (reference sequence). The CDR3: CASSQVTGSEQYF. Here the CDR3 DNA reads TGTGCCAGCAGCCAAGTCACTGGGAGCGAGCAGTACTTC.

The J gene is TRBJ1-1, the V gene TRBV19; 10 bases align to TRBD1. The CDR3 has 15 amino acids. V gave up 3 bases and J gave up 1 base; unmatched junction bases: 2. From germline, CDR1 is LNHDA and CDR2 SQIVND (reference sequence). CDR3 nucleotides: TGTGCCAGTAGTATCCGGGACAGGGGGAACACTGAAGCTTTCTTT. Translated, it gives CASSIRDRGNTEAFF.

CDR3 nucleotides: TGTGCCAGCAGCCAAGATATGTCGGCGGGACGGTACAATGAGCAGTTCTTC. Translated, it gives CASSQDMSAGRYNEQFF. The chain combines TRBV3-1 (or the pseudogene TRBV3-2) with TRBJ2-1; D is perhaps TRBD2 (6 bases). Trimming left V 0 bases short and J 4 bases short, with 16 bases between. The germline CDR1 and CDR2 sequences are LGHDT and YNNKEL (reference sequence). The CDR3 sequence is 17 residues long.

V is TRBV10-3 and J is TRBJ1-5, with 8 bases matching TRBD1. The CDR3 consists of 13 residues. Per germline, CDR1 ENHRY and CDR2 SYGVKD. The V and J ends lost 3 bases and 7 bases, in that order; junction bases with no gene match: 2. This chain's CDR3 is CAISEQGGQPQHF. CDR3 coding DNA: TGTGCCATCAGTGAACAGGGGGGACAGCCCCAGCATTTT.

The chain is built from TRBV9 and TRBJ2-7, with a tentative D call TRBD1 (5 bases). From germline, CDR1 is SGDLS and CDR2 YYNGEE. CDR3 length: 14 amino acids. Trimming took 4 bases from V and 2 from J, leaving 13 bases between them. The CDR3 protein is CASSIDSLPYEQYF. The CDR3, as DNA: TGTGCCAGCAGCATTGACAGCCTCCCCTACGAGCAGTACTTC.

The J gene is TRBJ2-5, the V gene TRBV14; the D gene is possibly TRBD1 (6 bases). The germline V and J ends were trimmed by 0 bases and 0 bases, with 11 bases remaining between them. Germline V gives CDR1 SGHDN, CDR2 FVKESK. This CDR3 is 16 amino acids long. As DNA, the CDR3 is TGTGCCAGCAGCCAAGATTGGGGGCTCTACCAAGAGACCCAGTACTTC. Its translation is CASSQDWGLYQETQYF.

The rearrangement joins TRBV19 to TRBJ1-3; maybe TRBD1 (6 bases). The CDR3 runs 12 residues. CDR1 and CDR2 (germline): LNHDA, SQIVND (reference sequence). V was shortened by 7 bases and J by 7 bases, with 11 bases between the two germline ends. The CDR3 DNA reads TGTGCCAGTATCGACAGGATGAACACCATATATTTT. Translating it yields CASIDRMNTIYF.

A few counts support this clone. The chain joins TRBV7-3 to TRBJ1-2; tentative D call: TRBD1 (5 bases). The CDR3 has 15 residues. The V end was cut by 5 bases, the J end by 6 bases, with 19 bases between. Per germline, CDR1 SGHTA and CDR2 FQGTGA. CDR3 sequence: CASSPSGWGGDGYTF. In DNA, the CDR3 is TGTGCCAGCAGCCCCTCCGGATGGGGGGGAGATGGCTACACCTTC.

This clone has just one count. This sequence joins TRBV19 and TRBJ1-5, with D maybe TRBD1 (5 bases). Trimming took 9 bases from V and 3 from J, leaving 15 bases between them. The CDR3 runs 14 residues. Germline loops: CDR1 LNHDA, CDR2 SQIVND (reference sequence). CDR3 protein: CASHMGPPNQPQHF. In DNA form, the CDR3 reads TGTGCCAGCCACATGGGGCCCCCCAATCAGCCCCAGCATTTT.

The chain uses TRBV7-2 and TRBJ1-2, with TRBD1 as a possible D gene (6 bases). Per germline, CDR1 SGHTA and CDR2 FQGNSA. The CDR3 covers 14 residues. V was pared by 1 base and J by 6 bases, with 12 bases between. The CDR3: CASSLGYAGDGYTF. The CDR3 DNA reads as TGTGCCAGCAGCTTAGGTTATGCAGGGGATGGCTACACCTTC.

The genes are TRBV24-1 and TRBJ1-4; 7 positions match TRBD1. The CDR3 runs to 15 residues. The J segment lost 4 bases and the V segment lost 3 bases, leaving 4 bases of the junction unmatched. Germline CDR1 and CDR2: KGHDR and SFDVKD. CDR3 DNA sequence: TGTGCCACCAGTGATGGGAGACAGGGTAATGAAAAACTGTTTTTT. Translated, it gives CATSDGRQGNEKLFF.

The CDR3 nucleotides read TGTGCCAGCAGCCCCAAAAGAGGGGGGGCAGATACGCAGTATTTT. Its translation: CASSPKRGGADTQYF. V is TRBV4-2 and J is TRBJ2-3; D might be TRBD2 (7 bases). Trimming removed 4 bases at V and 4 bases at J, with 15 bases between. The CDR3 has 15 amino acids. The germline CDR1 and CDR2 sequences are LGHNA and YNFKEQ.

As regards this clone: The same CDR3 arises from other DNA sequences in this sample as well. The V and J genes are TRBV19 and TRBJ2-5; weak D call: TRBD2 (6 bases). The CDR3 consists of 14 residues. V shed 3 bases and J shed 0 bases, with 8 bases lying between them. Germline CDR1 reads LNHDA; CDR2 reads SQIVND (reference sequence). CDR3 region: CASSIGTYQETQYF. CDR3 coding DNA: TGTGCCAGTAGTATTGGGACTTACCAAGAGACCCAGTACTTC.

The chain employs TRBV28 and TRBJ2-7, with TRBD1 matching 9 bases. The CDR3 spans 13 residues. The trim removed 5 bases at V and 4 bases at J, leaving 3 bases unmatched. The germline V gene has CDR1 MDHEN and CDR2 SYDVKM. CDR3 region: CASSGTGIYEQYF. In nucleotides, the CDR3 is TGTGCCAGCAGTGGGACAGGGATATACGAGCAGTACTTC.

This sequence joins TRBV28 and TRBJ1-2; D unclear. The CDR3 runs 14 residues. Germline CDR1 MDHEN, CDR2 SYDVKM. The ends were cut back, 6 bases at V and 8 bases at J, with 19 bases in the middle. CDR3 in DNA: TGTGCCAGCAGCACCTTCACCCCCCCCCGGGGCTACACCTTC. As protein: CASSTFTPPRGYTF.

J is TRBJ1-2 and V is TRBV28; D is perhaps TRBD1 (6 bases). The CDR3 spans 20 residues. With 2 bases removed from V and 4 bases from J, the gap between germline ends came to 29 bases. CDR1 is MDHEN, CDR2 SYDVKM, per germline. The CDR3 loop is CASSLPPPRGETDSLYGYTF. The CDR3 DNA reads TGTGCCAGCAGTTTACCCCCGCCACGTGGAGAGACGGACAGCCTCTATGGCTACACCTTC.

CDR3 nucleotides: TGTGCCAGCAGACCGGGACAGGGTAACCACGAGCAGTACTTC. Its protein product is CASRPGQGNHEQYF. J is TRBJ2-7 and V is TRBV28; 9 bases map to TRBD1. Germline CDR1 reads MDHEN; CDR2 reads SYDVKM. The CDR3 is made up of 14 amino acids. The J segment lost 5 bases and the V segment lost 6 bases, leaving 8 bases of the junction unmatched. Based on the CDR3 plus reference TRBV28 and TRBJ2-7, the full variable domain is DVKVTQSSRYLVKRTGEKVFLECVQDMDHENMFWYRQDPGLGLRLIYFSYDVKMKEKGDIPEGYSVSREKKERFSLILESASTNQTSMYLCASRPGQGNHEQYFGPGTRLTVT.

V usage is TRBV7-2 and J usage is TRBJ1-1, with TRBD1 matching 9 bases. V dropped 5 bases and J dropped 5; count of bases not matched to a gene: 9. Germline V gene sequence: CDR1 SGHTA, CDR2 FQGNSA. This CDR3 is 15 amino acids long. DNA of the CDR3: TGTGCCAGCAGCACTATGGGACAGGGAGGAACTGAAGCTTTCTTT. Translated: CASSTMGQGGTEAFF.

V is TRBV28 and J is TRBJ1-5, with D perhaps matching TRBD1 (5 bases). This CDR3 comprises 14 residues. Germline V gene lookup returns CDR1 MDHEN and CDR2 SYDVKM. V lost 11 bases to trimming and J lost 1 base, with 15 bases between them. The CDR3 region has the DNA TGTGCCGCTGGGGGGAGGATGAGCAATCAGCCCCAGCATTTT. Protein product: CAAGGRMSNQPQHF.

The chain combines TRBV7-8 with TRBJ2-3; tentative D call: TRBD2 (5 bases). The germline V gene has CDR1 SGHVS and CDR2 FQNEAQ. With 5 bases removed from V and 5 bases from J, the gap between germline ends came to 11 bases. The CDR3 runs to 13 residues. This chain's CDR3 is CASSPVRGDTQYF. For the CDR3, the DNA is TGTGCCAGCAGCCCCGTACGGGGAGATACGCAGTATTTT.